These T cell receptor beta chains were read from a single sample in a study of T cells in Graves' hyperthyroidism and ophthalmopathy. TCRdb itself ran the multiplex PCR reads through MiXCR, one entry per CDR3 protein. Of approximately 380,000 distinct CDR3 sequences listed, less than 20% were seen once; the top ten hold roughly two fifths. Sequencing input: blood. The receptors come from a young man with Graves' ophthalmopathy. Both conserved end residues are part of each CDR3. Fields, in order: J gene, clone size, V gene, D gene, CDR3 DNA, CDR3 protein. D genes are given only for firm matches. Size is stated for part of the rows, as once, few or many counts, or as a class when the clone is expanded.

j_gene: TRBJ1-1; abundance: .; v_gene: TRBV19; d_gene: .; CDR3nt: TGTGCCACCAAACATTGGAACACTGAAGCTTTCTTT; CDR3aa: CATKHWNTEAFF
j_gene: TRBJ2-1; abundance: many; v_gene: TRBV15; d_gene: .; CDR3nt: TGTGCCACCAGCATACGGGATGAGCAGTTCTTC; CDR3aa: CATSIRDEQFF
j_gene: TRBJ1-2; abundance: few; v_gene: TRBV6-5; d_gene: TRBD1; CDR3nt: TGTGCCAGCAGTTACTCGAGGCAGGGGGGGAACTATGGCTACACCTTC; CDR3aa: CASSYSRQGGNYGYTF
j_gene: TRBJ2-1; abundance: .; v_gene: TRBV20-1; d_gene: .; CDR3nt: TGCAGTGCTAGAGCAAGCTACCCCTCCTACAATGAGCAGTTCTTC; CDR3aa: CSARASYPSYNEQFF
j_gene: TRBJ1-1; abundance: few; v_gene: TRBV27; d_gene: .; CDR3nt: TGTGCCAGCAGTAAACCGGGCAATGAAGCTTTCTTT; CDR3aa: CASSKPGNEAFF
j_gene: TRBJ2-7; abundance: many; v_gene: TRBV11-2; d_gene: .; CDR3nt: TGTGCCAGCAGCTTATCAGGGGCCCCACACTCCTACGAGCAGTACTTC; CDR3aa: CASSLSGAPHSYEQYF
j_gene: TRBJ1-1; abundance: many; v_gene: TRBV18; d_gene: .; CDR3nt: TGTGCCAGCTCACCACTTGAGGTGGGCACTGAAGCTTTCTTT; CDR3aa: CASSPLEVGTEAFF
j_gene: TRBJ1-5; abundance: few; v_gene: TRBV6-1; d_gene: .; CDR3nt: TGTGCCAGCAGTGAACTGGGGAGCAATCAGCCCCAGCATTTT; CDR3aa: CASSELGSNQPQHF
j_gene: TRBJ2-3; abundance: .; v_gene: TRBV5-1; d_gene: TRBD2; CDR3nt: TGCGCCAGCATGGGGGGGGTTACGAGTACGCAGTATTTT; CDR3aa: CASMGGVTSTQYF
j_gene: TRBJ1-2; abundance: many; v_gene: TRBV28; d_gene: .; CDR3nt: TGTGCCAGCAGAGTCTCAACCCACTATGGCTACACCTTC; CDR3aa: CASRVSTHYGYTF
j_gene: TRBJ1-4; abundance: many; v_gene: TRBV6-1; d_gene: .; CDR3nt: TGTGCCAGCAGTGAAGCCGGGGCAGGCGGCGAAAAACTGTTTTTT; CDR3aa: CASSEAGAGGEKLFF
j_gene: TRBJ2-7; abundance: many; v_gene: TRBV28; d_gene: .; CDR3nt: TGTGCCAGCAGTTTTGAATCCGGTAGGTTATCCTACGAGCAGTACTTC; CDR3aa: CASSFESGRLSYEQYF
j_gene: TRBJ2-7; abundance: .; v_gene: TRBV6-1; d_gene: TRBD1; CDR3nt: TGTGCCAGTTGGGGACAGAACTCCTACGAGCAGTACTTC; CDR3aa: CASWGQNSYEQYF
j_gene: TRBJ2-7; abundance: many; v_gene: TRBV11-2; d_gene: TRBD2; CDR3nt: TGTGCCAGCAGTCGGGTGGACCCCGGACTAGCGACCTACGAGCAGTACTTC; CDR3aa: CASSRVDPGLATYEQYF
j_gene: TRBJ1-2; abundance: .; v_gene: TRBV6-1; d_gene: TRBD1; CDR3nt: TGTGCCAGCAGATCACAGGGGAATGACTATGGCTACACCTTC; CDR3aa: CASRSQGNDYGYTF
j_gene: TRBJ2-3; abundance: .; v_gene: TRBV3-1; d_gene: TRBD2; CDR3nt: TGTGCCAGCAGTAGGAGGACTAGCGGGGGGGATACGCAGTATTTT; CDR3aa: CASSRRTSGGDTQYF
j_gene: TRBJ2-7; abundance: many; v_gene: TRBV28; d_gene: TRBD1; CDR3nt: TGTGCCAGCAGGACCGGGACAGGGCGAAACGAGCAGTACTTC; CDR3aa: CASRTGTGRNEQYF
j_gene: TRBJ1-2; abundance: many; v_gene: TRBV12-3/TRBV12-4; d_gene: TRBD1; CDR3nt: TGTGCCAGCAGTCCTAGGGCCGGGACAGCAAGTGGCTACACCTTC; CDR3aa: CASSPRAGTASGYTF
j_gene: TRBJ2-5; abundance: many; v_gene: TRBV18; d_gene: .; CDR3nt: TGTGCCAGCCGTGGATCGACAGTCGACCGGACAAAGACCCAGTACTTC; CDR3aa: CASRGSTVDRTKTQYF
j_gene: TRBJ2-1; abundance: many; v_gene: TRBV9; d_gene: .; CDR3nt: TGTGCCAGCAGCGAGACAGACAATGAGCAGTTCTTC; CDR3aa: CASSETDNEQFF
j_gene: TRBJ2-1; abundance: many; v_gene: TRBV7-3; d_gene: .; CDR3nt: TGTGCCAGCAGCTTCGGGGCAGGGGAGGTAGGAGAGCAGTTCTTC; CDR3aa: CASSFGAGEVGEQFF
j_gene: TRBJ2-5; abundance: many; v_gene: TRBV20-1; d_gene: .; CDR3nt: TGCAGTGCTAGTGGACAGAAAGAGACCCAGTACTTC; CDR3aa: CSASGQKETQYF
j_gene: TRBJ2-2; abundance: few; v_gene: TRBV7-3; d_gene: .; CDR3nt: TGTGCCAGCAGCGAACAACTCACCGGGGAGCTGTTTTTT; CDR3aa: CASSEQLTGELFF
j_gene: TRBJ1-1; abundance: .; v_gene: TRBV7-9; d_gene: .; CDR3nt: TGTGCCAGCAGCTTACACAACAGTAACACTGAAGCTTTCTTT; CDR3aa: CASSLHNSNTEAFF
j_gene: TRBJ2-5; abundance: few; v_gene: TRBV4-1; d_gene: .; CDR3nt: TGCGCCAGCCGATTGACAGTTAACCAAGAGACCCAGTACTTC; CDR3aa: CASRLTVNQETQYF
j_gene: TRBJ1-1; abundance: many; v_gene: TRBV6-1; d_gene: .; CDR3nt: TGTGCCAGCAGTGAAGTTCAGGGCGCCACTGAAGCTTTCTTT; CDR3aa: CASSEVQGATEAFF
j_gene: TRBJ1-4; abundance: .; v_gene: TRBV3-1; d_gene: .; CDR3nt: TGTGCCAGCAGCCCGTCCGGGACAACGGAAAAACTGTTTTTT; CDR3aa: CASSPSGTTEKLFF
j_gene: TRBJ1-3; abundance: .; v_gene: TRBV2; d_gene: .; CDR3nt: TGTGCCAGCAGTGAGGCGCCCAGGATGGGTGGAAACACCATATATTTT; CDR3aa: CASSEAPRMGGNTIYF
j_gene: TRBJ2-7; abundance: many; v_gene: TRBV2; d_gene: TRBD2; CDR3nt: TGTGCCAGCAGTGAACCTAGCGGGGGGTACTACGAGCAGTACTTC; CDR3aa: CASSEPSGGYYEQYF
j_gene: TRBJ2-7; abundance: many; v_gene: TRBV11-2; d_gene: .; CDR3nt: TGTGCCAGCAGCTTGGCCAACGAGCAGTACTTC; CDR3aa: CASSLANEQYF
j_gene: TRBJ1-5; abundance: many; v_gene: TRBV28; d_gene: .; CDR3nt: TGTGCCAGCAGTTTAGTCTCGGCTACCAATCAGCCCCAGCATTTT; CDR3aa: CASSLVSATNQPQHF
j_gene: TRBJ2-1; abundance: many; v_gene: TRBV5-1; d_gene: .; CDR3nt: TGCGCCAGCAGCCCCCCTCGGAGCTCCTACAATGAGCAGTTCTTC; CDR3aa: CASSPPRSSYNEQFF
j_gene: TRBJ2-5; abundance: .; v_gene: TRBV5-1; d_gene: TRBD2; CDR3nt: TGCGCCAGCAATAGCGGGGGCCCCCTTGCAGAGACCCAGTACTTC; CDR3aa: CASNSGGPLAETQYF
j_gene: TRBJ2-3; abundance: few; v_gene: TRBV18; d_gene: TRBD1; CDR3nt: TGTGCCAGCTCACCAGTCCGGGACAGGGGCACAGATACGCAGTATTTT; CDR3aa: CASSPVRDRGTDTQYF
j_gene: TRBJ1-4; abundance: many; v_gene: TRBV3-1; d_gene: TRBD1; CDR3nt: TGTGCCAGCAGCCCGACTGGGACAGGAGAAAAACTGTTTTTT; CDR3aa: CASSPTGTGEKLFF
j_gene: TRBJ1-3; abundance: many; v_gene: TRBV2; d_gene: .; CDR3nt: TGTGCCAGCAGCTACCAGACGGGAAACACCATATATTTT; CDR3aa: CASSYQTGNTIYF
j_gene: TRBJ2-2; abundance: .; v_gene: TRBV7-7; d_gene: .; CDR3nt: TGTGCTAGCAGTACAGGGAACGGGGAGCTGTTTTTT; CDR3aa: CASSTGNGELFF
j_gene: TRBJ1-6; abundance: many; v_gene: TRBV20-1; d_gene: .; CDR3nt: TGCAGTGCCCCTACCTGGGCTACAGGGAATAATTCACCCCTCCACTTT; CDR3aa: CSAPTWATGNNSPLHF
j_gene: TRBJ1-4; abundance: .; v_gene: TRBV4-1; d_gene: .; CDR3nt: TGCGCCAGCAGCCAGGACGGGGCAGGCCGAGAAAAACTGTTTTTT; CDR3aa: CASSQDGAGREKLFF
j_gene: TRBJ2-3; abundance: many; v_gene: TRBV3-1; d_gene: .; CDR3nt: TGTGCCAGCAGCCAAGATCCCACAGATACGCAGTATTTT; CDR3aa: CASSQDPTDTQYF
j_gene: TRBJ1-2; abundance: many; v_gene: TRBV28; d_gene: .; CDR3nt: TGTGCCAGCAGAACTCAGGGGCCGCCCTATGGCTACACCTTC; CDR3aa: CASRTQGPPYGYTF
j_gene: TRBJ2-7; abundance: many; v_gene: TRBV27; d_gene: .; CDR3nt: TGTGCCAGCAGTTATGACGGATACGAGCAGTACTTC; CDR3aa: CASSYDGYEQYF
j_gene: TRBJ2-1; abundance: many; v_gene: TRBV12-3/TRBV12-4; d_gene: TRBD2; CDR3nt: TGTGCCAGCAGTAATCTAGCGGGGTCCTACAATGAGCAGTTCTTC; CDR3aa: CASSNLAGSYNEQFF